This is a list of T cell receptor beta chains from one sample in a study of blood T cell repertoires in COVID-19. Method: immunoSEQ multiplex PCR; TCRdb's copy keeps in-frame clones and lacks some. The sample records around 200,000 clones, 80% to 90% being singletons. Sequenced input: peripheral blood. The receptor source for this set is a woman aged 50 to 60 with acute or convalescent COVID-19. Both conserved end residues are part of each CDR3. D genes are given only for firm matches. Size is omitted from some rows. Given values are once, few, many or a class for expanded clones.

CAHSPSARETQYF	TGTGCCCACTCTCCTAGCGCTAGAGAGACCCAGTACTTC	13	-	-	TRBV6-5	TRBJ2-5
CASSLQGTEAFF	TGTGCCAGCAGCCTCCAGGGAACTGAAGCTTTCTTT	12	-	-	TRBV3-1/TRBV3-2	TRBJ1-1
CATSGSGSNYGYTF	TGTGCCACCAGTGGATCGGGGAGCAACTATGGCTACACCTTC	14	-	-	TRBV24-1	TRBJ1-2
CASSLAGRVGETQYF	TGCGCCAGCAGCTTGGCCGGCAGGGTGGGAGAGACCCAGTACTTC	15	-	-	TRBV5-1	TRBJ2-5
CASSPLLMSRDRGNYNEQFF	TGTGCCAGCAGTCCACTCCTTATGAGCCGGGACAGGGGAAATTACAATGAGCAGTTCTTC	20	-	TRBD1	TRBV28	TRBJ2-1
CASSFLRQGNEQFF	TGCGCCAGCAGCTTCCTACGACAGGGCAATGAGCAGTTCTTC	14	-	TRBD1	TRBV5-1	TRBJ2-1
CASTKDRGQEQYF	TGTGCCAGCACCAAAGACAGGGGTCAAGAGCAGTACTTC	13	once	TRBD1	TRBV2	TRBJ2-7
CASSDPESASYGYTF	TGTGCCAGCAGTGATCCCGAGAGTGCGTCCTATGGCTACACCTTC	15	-	-	TRBV6-4	TRBJ1-2
CASSLLGQPYNEQFF	TGTGCCAGCAGCCTCCTCGGACAGCCCTACAATGAGCAGTTCTTC	15	-	-	TRBV7-2	TRBJ2-1
CSVDEGSGANVLTF	TGCAGCGTTGATGAGGGCTCTGGGGCCAACGTCCTGACTTTC	14	-	-	TRBV29-1	TRBJ2-6
CASSYREFNYGYTF	TGTGCCAGCAGTTACCGGGAATTTAACTATGGCTACACCTTC	14	-	-	TRBV6-5	TRBJ1-2
CASSFDRGLDGYTF	TGTGCCAGCAGTTTCGACAGGGGACTGGATGGCTACACCTTC	14	-	TRBD1	TRBV28	TRBJ1-2
CASTYRGGYGYTF	TGTGCCAGCACGTATCGGGGGGGCTATGGCTACACCTTC	13	-	-	TRBV5-6	TRBJ1-2
CASSLSTSGGGVGQYF	TGCGCCAGCAGCTTGTCTACGTCGGGTGGGGGCGTGGGGCAGTACTTC	16	-	-	TRBV5-1	TRBJ2-7
CASSLSRHQGKNIQYF	TGTGCCAGCAGTTTATCAAGACACCAAGGCAAAAACATTCAGTACTTC	16	-	-	TRBV28	TRBJ2-4
CASSPLGGLPPEAQYF	TGTGCCAGCAGCCCCCTCGGAGGACTTCCCCCCGAGGCGCAGTATTTT	16	once	-	TRBV9	TRBJ2-3
CASSSQAGPAYEQYF	TGTGCCAGCAGCTCCCAAGCGGGACCGGCCTACGAGCAGTACTTC	15	once	TRBD2	TRBV11-2	TRBJ2-7
CASRTGAYEQYF	TGTGCCAGCAGGACTGGTGCCTACGAGCAGTACTTC	12	-	-	TRBV27	TRBJ2-7
CASSEAGQGRNQPQHF	TGTGCCAGCAGTGAAGCTGGACAGGGGAGGAATCAGCCCCAGCATTTT	16	-	TRBD1	TRBV6-1	TRBJ1-5
CASRSTDRELQPQHF	TGTGCCAGCAGATCAACCGACAGGGAACTTCAGCCCCAGCATTTT	15	-	TRBD1	TRBV28	TRBJ1-5
CASSLTGVLTNEQFF	TGTGCCAGCAGTTTGACAGGGGTCCTTACGAATGAGCAGTTCTTC	15	-	TRBD1	TRBV28	TRBJ2-1
CASHRGLSDTQYF	TGCGCCAGCCACAGGGGGTTGTCTGATACGCAGTATTTT	13	-	TRBD1	TRBV5-1	TRBJ2-3
CASSFWTGDYEQYF	TGTGCCAGCAGTTTCTGGACAGGCGACTACGAGCAGTACTTC	14	-	TRBD1	TRBV6-5	TRBJ2-7
CASSQSPGRTALNEQFF	TGTGCCAGCAGCCAATCACCCGGGCGGACAGCTCTCAATGAGCAGTTCTTC	17	-	-	TRBV4-2	TRBJ2-1
CAISEGGIQYF	TGTGCCATCAGTGAAGGCGGCATTCAGTACTTC	11	-	-	TRBV10-3	TRBJ2-4
CASSQGEGWETQYF	TGCGCCAGCAGCCAAGGGGAGGGGTGGGAGACCCAGTACTTC	14	-	TRBD2	TRBV4-1	TRBJ2-5
CASSLSGRSYEQYF	TGTGCCAGCAGCCTTAGCGGGAGATCCTACGAGCAGTACTTC	14	-	TRBD2	TRBV27	TRBJ2-7
CASSKSLTGELFF	TGTGCCAGCAGCAAAAGCTTAACCGGGGAGCTGTTTTTT	13	-	-	TRBV3-1/TRBV3-2	TRBJ2-2
CASSTTANTEAFF	TGTGCCAGCAGTACGACAGCGAACACTGAAGCTTTCTTT	13	-	-	TRBV28	TRBJ1-1
CASRTTGEAFF	TGTGCCAGCAGAACGACGGGAGAAGCTTTCTTT	11	-	-	TRBV28	TRBJ1-1
CASSPQPGGWSYNEQFF	TGTGCCAGCAGCCCCCAACCGGGAGGGTGGTCCTACAATGAGCAGTTCTTC	17	few	TRBD2	TRBV7-3	TRBJ2-1
CASSPDGDTQYF	TGTGCCAGCAGCCCCGACGGGGATACGCAGTATTTT	12	-	-	TRBV6-2/TRBV6-3	TRBJ2-3
CATSDDNRGIQETQYF	TGTGCCACCAGTGATGATAATCGGGGGATACAAGAGACCCAGTACTTC	16	-	-	TRBV24-1	TRBJ2-5
CSASLLTLSTDTQYF	TGCAGTGCTAGTTTGCTAACCCTAAGCACAGATACGCAGTATTTT	15	-	-	TRBV20-1	TRBJ2-3
CASSLGSWRTGLSSYEQYF	TGTGCCAGCAGCTTAGGATCGTGGAGGACGGGACTCAGCTCCTACGAGCAGTACTTC	19	-	-	TRBV7-2	TRBJ2-7
CASSLSVSNEKLFF	TGTGCCAGCAGTTTGTCCGTGTCTAATGAAAAACTGTTTTTT	14	-	-	TRBV27	TRBJ1-4
CASSKDRTSVASYEQYF	TGTGCCAGCAGCAAAGATAGGACTAGCGTCGCTTCCTACGAGCAGTACTTC	17	-	-	TRBV21-1	TRBJ2-7
CASSLGPTPANYGYTF	TGTGCCAGCAGCTTAGGCCCCACCCCAGCTAACTATGGCTACACCTTC	16	-	-	TRBV13	TRBJ1-2
CASSPGSWRGRTEAFF	TGTGCCAGCAGCCCGGGTTCCTGGCGGGGGCGGACTGAAGCTTTCTTT	16	-	-	TRBV5-6	TRBJ1-1
CASSEPYYYEQYF	TGCGCCAGCAGTGAGCCCTATTACTACGAGCAGTACTTC	13	-	-	TRBV10-2	TRBJ2-7
CATLDAPNTGELFF	TGTGCCACCCTAGATGCACCGAACACCGGGGAGCTGTTTTTT	14	-	-	TRBV7-2	TRBJ2-2
CASSLVAIAGETQYF	TGTGCCAGCAGTTTAGTGGCTATAGCTGGAGAGACCCAGTACTTC	15	-	-	TRBV28	TRBJ2-5
CASSLSYREETQYF	TGTGCCAGCAGCTTATCGTACAGGGAAGAGACCCAGTACTTC	14	-	-	TRBV11-2	TRBJ2-5
CASSEDSIHQPQHF	TGCGCCAGCAGTGAGGACAGCATTCATCAGCCCCAGCATTTT	14	-	-	TRBV10-2	TRBJ1-5
CASSLGPGGISYEQYF	TGCGCCAGCAGCTTGGGACCAGGCGGGATATCCTACGAGCAGTACTTC	16	-	-	TRBV5-1	TRBJ2-7
CASRGGGIEAFF	TGTGCCAGCCGGGGGGGAGGCATTGAAGCTTTCTTT	12	-	-	TRBV6-5	TRBJ1-1
CASSSGLQSSGNTIYF	TGTGCCAGCTCATCCGGGTTACAAAGCTCTGGAAACACCATATATTTT	16	-	-	TRBV18	TRBJ1-3